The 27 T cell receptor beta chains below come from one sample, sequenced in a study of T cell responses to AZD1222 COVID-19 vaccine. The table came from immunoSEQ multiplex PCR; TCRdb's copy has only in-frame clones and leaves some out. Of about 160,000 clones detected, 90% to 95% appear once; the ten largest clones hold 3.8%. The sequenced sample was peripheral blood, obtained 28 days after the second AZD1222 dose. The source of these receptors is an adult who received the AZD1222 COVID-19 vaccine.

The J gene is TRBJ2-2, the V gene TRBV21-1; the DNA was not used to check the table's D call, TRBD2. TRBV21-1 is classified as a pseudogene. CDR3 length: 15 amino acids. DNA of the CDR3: TGTGCCAGCAGCAAACTTACAACGGGGTGCCGGGAGCTGTTTTTT. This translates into CASSKLTTGCRELFF.

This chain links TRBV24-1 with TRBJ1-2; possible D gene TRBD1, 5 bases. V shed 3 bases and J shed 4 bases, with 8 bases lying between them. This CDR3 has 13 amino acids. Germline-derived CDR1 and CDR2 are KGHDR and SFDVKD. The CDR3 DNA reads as TGTGCCACCAGTGATCGGGGGACCTATGGCTACACCTTC. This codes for CATSDRGTYGYTF.

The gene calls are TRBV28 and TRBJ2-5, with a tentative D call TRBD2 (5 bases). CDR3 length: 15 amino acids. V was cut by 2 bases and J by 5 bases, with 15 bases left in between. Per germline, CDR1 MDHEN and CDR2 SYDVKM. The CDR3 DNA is TGTGCCAGCAGTTTACCGACCGGAGGTCTGGAGACCCAGTACTTC. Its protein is CASSLPTGGLETQYF.

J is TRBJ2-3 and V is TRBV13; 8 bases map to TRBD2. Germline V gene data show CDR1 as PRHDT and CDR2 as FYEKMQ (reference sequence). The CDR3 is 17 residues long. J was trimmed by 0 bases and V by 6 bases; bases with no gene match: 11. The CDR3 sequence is CASSQLIREGSTDTQYF. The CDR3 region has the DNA TGTGCCAGCAGTCAACTCATCCGGGAGGGCAGCACAGATACGCAGTATTTT.

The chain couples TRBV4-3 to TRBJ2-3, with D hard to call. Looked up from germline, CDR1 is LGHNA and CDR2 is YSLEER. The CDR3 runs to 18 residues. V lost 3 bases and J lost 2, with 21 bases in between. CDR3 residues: CASSQAGTAQLFTDTQYF. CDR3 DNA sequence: TGCGCCAGCAGCCAGGCCGGAACGGCCCAGCTCTTCACAGATACGCAGTATTTT.

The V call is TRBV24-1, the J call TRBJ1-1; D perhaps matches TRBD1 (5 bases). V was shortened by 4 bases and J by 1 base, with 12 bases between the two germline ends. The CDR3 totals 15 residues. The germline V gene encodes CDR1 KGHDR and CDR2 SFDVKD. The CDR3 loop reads CATSDPGTRNTEAFF. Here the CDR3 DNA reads TGTGCCACCAGTGACCCCGGGACTAGGAACACTGAAGCTTTCTTT.

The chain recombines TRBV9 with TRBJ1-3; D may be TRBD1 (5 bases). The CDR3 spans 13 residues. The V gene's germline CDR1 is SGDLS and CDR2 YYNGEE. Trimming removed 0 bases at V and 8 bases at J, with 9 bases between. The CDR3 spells CASSVEGRDTIYF. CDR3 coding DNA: TGTGCCAGCAGCGTAGAGGGGCGAGACACCATATATTTT.

The CDR3 here is CASALDGIPTDTQYF. The DNA of the CDR3 is TGTGCCAGCGCCCTGGACGGGATCCCCACAGATACGCAGTATTTT. The genes are TRBV4-2 and TRBJ2-3; TRBD2 might be the D (5 bases). CDR3 length: 15 amino acids. The germline V gene encodes CDR1 LGHNA and CDR2 YNFKEQ. V was shortened by 8 bases and J by 2 bases, with 17 bases between the two germline ends.

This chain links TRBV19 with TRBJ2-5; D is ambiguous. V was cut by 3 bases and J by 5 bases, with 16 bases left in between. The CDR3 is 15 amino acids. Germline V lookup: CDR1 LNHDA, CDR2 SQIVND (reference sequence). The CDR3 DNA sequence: TGTGCCAGTAGTATCCGTACCCAGGTTCAGGAGACCCAGTACTTC. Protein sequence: CASSIRTQVQETQYF.

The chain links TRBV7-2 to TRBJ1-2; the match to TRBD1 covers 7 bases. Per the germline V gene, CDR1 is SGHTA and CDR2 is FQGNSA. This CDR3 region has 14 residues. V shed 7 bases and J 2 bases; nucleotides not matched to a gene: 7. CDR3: CASTLPGGNYGYTF. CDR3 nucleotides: TGTGCCAGCACTTTGCCAGGGGGGAACTATGGCTACACCTTC. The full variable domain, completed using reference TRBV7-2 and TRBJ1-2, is GAGVSQSPSNKVTEKGKDVELRCDPISGHTALYWYRQSLGQGLEFLIYFQGNSAPDKSGLPSDRFSAERTGGSVSTLTIQRTQQEDSAVYLCASTLPGGNYGYTFGSGTRLTVV.

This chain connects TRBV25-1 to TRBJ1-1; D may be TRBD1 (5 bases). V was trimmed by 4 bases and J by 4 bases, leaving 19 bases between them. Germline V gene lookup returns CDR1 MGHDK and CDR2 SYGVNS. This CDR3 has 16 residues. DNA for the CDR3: TGTGCCAGCAGTGCACTCCTCAGGGTAGACGGCACTGAAGCTTTCTTT. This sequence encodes CASSALLRVDGTEAFF.

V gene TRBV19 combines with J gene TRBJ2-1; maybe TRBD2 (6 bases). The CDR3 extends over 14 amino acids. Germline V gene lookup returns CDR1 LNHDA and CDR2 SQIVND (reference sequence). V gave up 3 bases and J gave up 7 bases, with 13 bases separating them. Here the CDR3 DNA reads TGTGCCAGTAGTATGGCATGGGCGGGAAATGAGCAGTTCTTC. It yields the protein CASSMAWAGNEQFF. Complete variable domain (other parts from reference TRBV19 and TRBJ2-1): DGGITQSPKYLFRKEGQNVTLSCEQNLNHDAMYWYRQDPGQGLRLIYYSQIVNDFQKGDIAEGYSVSREKKESFPLTVTSAQKNPTAFYLCASSMAWAGNEQFFGPGTRLTVL.

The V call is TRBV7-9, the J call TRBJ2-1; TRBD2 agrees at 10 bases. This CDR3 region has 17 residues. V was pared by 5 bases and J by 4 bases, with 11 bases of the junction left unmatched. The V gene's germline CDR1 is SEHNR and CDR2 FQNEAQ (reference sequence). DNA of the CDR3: TGTGCCAGCAGCCTACGGACTAGCGGCCGGGCATACAATGAGCAGTTCTTC. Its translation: CASSLRTSGRAYNEQFF.

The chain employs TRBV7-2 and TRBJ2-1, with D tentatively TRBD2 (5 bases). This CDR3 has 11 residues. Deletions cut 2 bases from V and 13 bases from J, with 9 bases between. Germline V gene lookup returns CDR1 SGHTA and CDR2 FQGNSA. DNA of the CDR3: TGTGCCAGCAGCTTATCGCTAGCTCAGTTCTTC. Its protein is CASSLSLAQFF.

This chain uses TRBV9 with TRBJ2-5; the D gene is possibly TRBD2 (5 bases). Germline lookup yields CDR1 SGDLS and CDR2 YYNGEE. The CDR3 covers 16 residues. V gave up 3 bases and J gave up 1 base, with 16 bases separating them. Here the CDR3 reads CASSAVPGESQETQYF. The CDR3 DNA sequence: TGTGCCAGCAGCGCCGTACCTGGGGAGTCCCAAGAGACCCAGTACTTC. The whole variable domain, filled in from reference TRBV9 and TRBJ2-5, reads DSGVTQTPKHLITATGQRVTLRCSPRSGDLSVYWYQQSLDQGLQFLIQYYNGEERAKGNILERFSAQQFPDLHSELNLSSLELGDSALYFCASSAVPGESQETQYFGPGTRLLVL.

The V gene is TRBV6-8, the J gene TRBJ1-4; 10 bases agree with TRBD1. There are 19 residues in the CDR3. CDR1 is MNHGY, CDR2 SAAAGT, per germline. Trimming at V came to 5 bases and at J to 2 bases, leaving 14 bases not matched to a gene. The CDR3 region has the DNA TGTGCCAGCAGTCCCCCTCGACAGGGGGCTACGGAGACTAATGAAAAACTGTTTTTT. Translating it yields CASSPPRQGATETNEKLFF.

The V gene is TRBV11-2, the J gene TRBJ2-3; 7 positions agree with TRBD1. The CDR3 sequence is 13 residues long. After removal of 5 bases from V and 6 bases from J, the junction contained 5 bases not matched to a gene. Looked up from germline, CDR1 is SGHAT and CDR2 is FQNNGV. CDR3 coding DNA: TGTGCCAGCAGCCGGGACAGCGGCGATACGCAGTATTTT. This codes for CASSRDSGDTQYF.

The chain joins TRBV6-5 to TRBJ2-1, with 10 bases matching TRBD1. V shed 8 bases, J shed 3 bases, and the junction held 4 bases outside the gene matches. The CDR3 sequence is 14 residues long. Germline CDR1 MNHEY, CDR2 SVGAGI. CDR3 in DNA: TGTGCCAGCTCCAGGGACAGGGGCTACAATGAGCAGTTCTTC. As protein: CASSRDRGYNEQFF.

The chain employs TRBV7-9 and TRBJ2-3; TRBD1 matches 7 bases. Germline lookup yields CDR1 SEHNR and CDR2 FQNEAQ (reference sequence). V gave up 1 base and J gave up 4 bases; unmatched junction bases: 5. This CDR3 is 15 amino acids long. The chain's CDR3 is CASSLEGQGADTQYF. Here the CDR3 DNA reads TGTGCCAGCAGCTTAGAGGGGCAGGGGGCAGATACGCAGTATTTT. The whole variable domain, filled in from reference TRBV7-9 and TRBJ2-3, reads DTGVSQNPRHKITKRGQNVTFRCDPISEHNRLYWYRQTLGQGPEFLTYFQNEAQLEKSRLLSDRFSAERPKGSFSTLEIQRTEQGDSAMYLCASSLEGQGADTQYFGPGTRLTVL.

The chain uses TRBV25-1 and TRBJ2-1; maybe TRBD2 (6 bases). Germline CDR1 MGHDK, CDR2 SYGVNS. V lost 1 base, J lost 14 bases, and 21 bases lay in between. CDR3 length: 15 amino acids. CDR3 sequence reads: CASSESGRLEGSKFF. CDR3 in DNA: TGTGCCAGCAGTGAATCTGGGAGGTTGGAGGGAAGCAAGTTCTTC.

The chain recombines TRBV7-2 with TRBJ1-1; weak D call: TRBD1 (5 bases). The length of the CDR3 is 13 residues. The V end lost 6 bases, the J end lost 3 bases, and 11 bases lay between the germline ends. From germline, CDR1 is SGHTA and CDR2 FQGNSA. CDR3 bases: TGTGCCAGCAGGGTTGACAGCGACACTGAAGCTTTCTTT. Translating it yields CASRVDSDTEAFF. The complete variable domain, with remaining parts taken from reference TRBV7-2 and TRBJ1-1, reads GAGVSQSPSNKVTEKGKDVELRCDPISGHTALYWYRQSLGQGLEFLIYFQGNSAPDKSGLPSDRFSAERTGGSVSTLTIQRTQQEDSAVYLCASRVDSDTEAFFGQGTRLTVV.

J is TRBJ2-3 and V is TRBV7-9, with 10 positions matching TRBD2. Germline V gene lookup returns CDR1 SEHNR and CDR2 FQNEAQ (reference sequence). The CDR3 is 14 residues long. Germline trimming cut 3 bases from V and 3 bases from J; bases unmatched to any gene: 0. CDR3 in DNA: TGTGCCAGCAGCTTGGGACTAGCGACAGATACGCAGTATTTT. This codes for CASSLGLATDTQYF.

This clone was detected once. CDR3 bases: TGTGCCAGCAGCCCTCCGGGACAGGGGGCGAGGATCTCTGAAGCTTTCTTT. Translated, it gives CASSPPGQGARISEAFF. The chain carries TRBV5-5 and TRBJ1-1; 12 nucleotides align to TRBD1. V gave up 4 bases and J gave up 6 bases; unmatched junction bases: 13. The V gene's germline CDR1 is SGHKS and CDR2 YYEKEE (reference sequence). This CDR3 is 17 amino acids long.

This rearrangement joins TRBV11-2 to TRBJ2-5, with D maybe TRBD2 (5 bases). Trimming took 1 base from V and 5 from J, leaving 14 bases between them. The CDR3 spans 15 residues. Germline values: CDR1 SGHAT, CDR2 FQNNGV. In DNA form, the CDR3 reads TGTGCCAGCAGCTTAGTAGGTCTGGGCGGGGAGACCCAGTACTTC. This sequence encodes CASSLVGLGGETQYF.

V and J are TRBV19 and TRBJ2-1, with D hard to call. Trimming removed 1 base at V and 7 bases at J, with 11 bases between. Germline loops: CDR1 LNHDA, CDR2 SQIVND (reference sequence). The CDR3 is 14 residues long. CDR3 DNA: TGTGCCAGTAGTATAGTTCCGGAATTGAATGAGCAGTTCTTC. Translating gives CASSIVPELNEQFF. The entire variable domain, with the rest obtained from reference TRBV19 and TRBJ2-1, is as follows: DGGITQSPKYLFRKEGQNVTLSCEQNLNHDAMYWYRQDPGQGLRLIYYSQIVNDFQKGDIAEGYSVSREKKESFPLTVTSAQKNPTAFYLCASSIVPELNEQFFGPGTRLTVL.

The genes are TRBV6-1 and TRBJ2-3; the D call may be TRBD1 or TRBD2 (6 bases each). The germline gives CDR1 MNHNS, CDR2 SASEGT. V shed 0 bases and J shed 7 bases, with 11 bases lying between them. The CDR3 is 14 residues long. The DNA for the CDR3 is TGTGCCAGCAGTGAAGCTGGGGGGCGGCATACGCAGTATTTT. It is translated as CASSEAGGRHTQYF.

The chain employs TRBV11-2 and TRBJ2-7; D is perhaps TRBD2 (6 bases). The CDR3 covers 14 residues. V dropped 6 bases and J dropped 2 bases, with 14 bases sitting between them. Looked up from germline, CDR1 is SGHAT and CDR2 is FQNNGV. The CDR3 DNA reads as TGTGCCAGCAGTTCAAGCGGGTCCGCCTACGAGCAGTACTTC. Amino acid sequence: CASSSSGSAYEQYF.